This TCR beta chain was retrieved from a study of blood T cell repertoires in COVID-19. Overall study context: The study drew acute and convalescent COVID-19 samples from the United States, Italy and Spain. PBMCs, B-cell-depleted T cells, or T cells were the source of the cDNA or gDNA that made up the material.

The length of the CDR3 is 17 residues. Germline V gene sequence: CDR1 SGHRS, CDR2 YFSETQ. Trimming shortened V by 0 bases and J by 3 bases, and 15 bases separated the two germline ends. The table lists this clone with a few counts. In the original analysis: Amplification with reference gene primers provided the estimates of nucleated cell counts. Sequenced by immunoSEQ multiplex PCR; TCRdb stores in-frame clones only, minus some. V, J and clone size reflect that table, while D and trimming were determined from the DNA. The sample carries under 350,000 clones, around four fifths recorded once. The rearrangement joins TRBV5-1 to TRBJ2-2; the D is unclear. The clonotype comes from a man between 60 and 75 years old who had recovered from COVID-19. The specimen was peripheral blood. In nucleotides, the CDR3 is TGCGCCAGCAGCTTGGGTCGAAAACTACGGTACACCGGGGAGCTGTTTTTT. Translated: CASSLGRKLRYTGELFF.